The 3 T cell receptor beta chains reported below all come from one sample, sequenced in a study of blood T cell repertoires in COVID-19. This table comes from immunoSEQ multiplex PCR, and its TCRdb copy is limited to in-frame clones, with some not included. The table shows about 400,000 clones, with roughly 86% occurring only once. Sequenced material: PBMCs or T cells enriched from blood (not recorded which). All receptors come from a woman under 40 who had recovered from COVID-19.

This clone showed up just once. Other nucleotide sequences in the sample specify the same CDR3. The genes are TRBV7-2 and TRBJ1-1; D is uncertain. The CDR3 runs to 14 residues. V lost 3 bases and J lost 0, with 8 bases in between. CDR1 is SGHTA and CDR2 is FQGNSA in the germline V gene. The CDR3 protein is CASSLGAMNTEAFF. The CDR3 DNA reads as TGTGCCAGCAGCTTGGGAGCGATGAACACTGAAGCTTTCTTT.

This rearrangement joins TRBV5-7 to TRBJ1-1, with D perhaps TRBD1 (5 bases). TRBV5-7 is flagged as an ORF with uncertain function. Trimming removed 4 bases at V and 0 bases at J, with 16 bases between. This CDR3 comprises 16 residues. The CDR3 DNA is TGTGCCAGCAGCACGGGGGGTCCTTCGATGAACACTGAAGCTTTCTTT. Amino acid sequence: CASSTGGPSMNTEAFF.

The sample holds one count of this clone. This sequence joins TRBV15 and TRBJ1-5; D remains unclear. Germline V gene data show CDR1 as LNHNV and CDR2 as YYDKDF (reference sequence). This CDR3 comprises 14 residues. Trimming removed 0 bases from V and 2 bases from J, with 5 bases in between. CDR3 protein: CATSRDSGNQPQHF. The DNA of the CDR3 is TGTGCCACCAGCAGAGACAGCGGCAATCAGCCCCAGCATTTT.